This record concerns one T cell receptor beta chain sequence. This specimen comes from a study of blood T cell repertoires in COVID-19. As for the study in general: T cells, B-cell-depleted T cells, or PBMCs supplied cDNA or gDNA.

TCRdb's copy holds only in-frame clones and misses some; the assay was immunoSEQ multiplex PCR. Of about 120,000 clones listed, about four fifths are singletons. The TCR was taken from a woman older than 75 with acute or convalescent COVID-19. Sequencing was carried out using peripheral blood.

Here the CDR3 DNA reads TGTGCCAGCAGCTTGGTTAGCGAAAACTATGGCTACACCTTC. Translation gives CASSLVSENYGYTF. This chain joins TRBV5-6 and TRBJ1-2; D unresolved. CDR1 is SGHDT, CDR2 YYEEEE, per germline. The CDR3 has 14 residues. Trimming pared 0 bases from V and 2 bases from J, leaving 8 bases between.